Presented here are 15 T cell receptor beta chains from one specimen sequenced in a study of blood T cell repertoires in COVID-19. TCRdb's copy holds only in-frame clones and misses some; the assay was immunoSEQ multiplex PCR. The sample includes roughly 250,000 clones, roughly 90% of them seen just once. The specimen sequenced was PBMCs or T cells enriched from blood (not recorded which). The receptors derive from a young woman with acute COVID-19.

The V gene is TRBV29-1, the J gene TRBJ1-2, with TRBD1 matching over 9 bases. V dropped 3 bases and J dropped 6; count of bases not matched to a gene: 8. Germline CDR1 reads SQVTM; CDR2 reads ANQGSEA. This CDR3 has 14 amino acids. For the CDR3, the DNA is TGCAGCGTTGACCCCGGGACAGGGAATAATGGCTACACCTTC. Its protein is CSVDPGTGNNGYTF.

V usage is TRBV6-5 and J usage is TRBJ2-5; 7 bases are shared with TRBD1. The CDR3 consists of 12 residues. Germline CDR1 is MNHEY and CDR2 is SVGAGI. With V trimmed by 6 bases and J by 5 bases, 3 bases remained unmatched. CDR3 sequence reads: CASRQGWETQYF. The CDR3 DNA sequence: TGTGCCAGCAGACAGGGGTGGGAGACCCAGTACTTC.

The rearrangement links TRBV6-1 to TRBJ2-5; 13 bases are a match to TRBD2. CDR1 MNHNS and CDR2 SASEGT come from the germline V gene. The CDR3 sequence is 16 residues long. Trimming cost V 4 bases and J 5 bases; bases outside gene matches: 7. As DNA, the CDR3 is TGTGCCAGCAGTGTTACTAGCGGGGGGGCCGGGGAGACCCAGTACTTC. Translating gives CASSVTSGGAGETQYF.

The chain recombines TRBV7-2 with TRBJ2-2; TRBD1 is a possible D gene (5 bases). V was clipped by 3 bases and J by 1 base, with 9 bases between them. In germline, CDR1 is SGHTA, CDR2 FQGNSA. The CDR3 is made up of 15 amino acids. The CDR3: CASSLGRVNTGELFF. The CDR3 nucleotides are TGTGCCAGCAGCTTGGGCAGGGTGAACACCGGGGAGCTGTTTTTT.

In this sample, this clone turned up once. The rearrangement joins TRBV6-2 or TRBV6-3 to TRBJ2-1, with 7 bases that match TRBD2. The CDR3 is 15 residues long. CDR1 and CDR2 from the germline V gene are MNHEY and SVGEGT. The V and J ends lost 2 bases and 2 bases, in that order; junction bases with no gene match: 3. The DNA of the CDR3 is TGTGCCAGCAGTTACGAGACTAGCACCTACAATGAGCAGTTCTTC. Translating it yields CASSYETSTYNEQFF.

The chain links TRBV6-5 to TRBJ1-3, with TRBD1 matching 7 bases. The CDR3 length is 15 residues. The ends lost 4 bases at V and 0 bases at J; junction bases unmatched: 3. Germline-derived CDR1 and CDR2 are MNHEY and SVGAGI. For the CDR3, the DNA is TGTGCCAGCAGTTCCGGACAGGCCTCTGGAAACACCATATATTTT. It yields the protein CASSSGQASGNTIYF.

There are a few counts of this clone. The chain couples TRBV27 to TRBJ1-1; 8 nucleotides line up with TRBD1. V lost 3 bases to trimming and J lost 2 bases; unmatched junction nucleotides: 5. Germline CDR1 reads MNHEY; CDR2 reads SMNVEV (reference sequence). This CDR3 comprises 15 residues. The CDR3 loop reads CASSLGGTGNTEAFF. The CDR3 region has the DNA TGTGCCAGCAGTTTGGGTGGGACAGGCAACACTGAAGCTTTCTTT.

A single count supports this clone. The chain is built from TRBV7-2 and TRBJ1-5; 8 positions agree with TRBD1. This CDR3 is built from 15 residues. Per the germline V gene, CDR1 is SGHTA and CDR2 is FQGNSA. V was pared by 5 bases and J by 0 bases, with 3 bases of the junction left unmatched. The CDR3 loop is CASSAQGDSNQPQHF. DNA for the CDR3: TGTGCCAGCAGCGCACAGGGGGATAGCAATCAGCCCCAGCATTTT.

The chain joins TRBV10-2 to TRBJ2-1, with TRBD2 matching 10 bases. The V gene end was trimmed by 6 bases and the J gene end by 7 bases; junction bases not matched to a gene: 9. CDR3 length: 15 residues. CDR1 is WSHSY and CDR2 is SAAADI in the germline V gene. The CDR3 nucleotides read TGCGCCAGCAGGGGACTAGCGTCCGCGGGGAATGAGCAGTTCTTC. Residues: CASRGLASAGNEQFF.

This sequence joins TRBV13 and TRBJ1-1; D unresolved. Trimming pared 0 bases from V and 7 bases from J, leaving 9 bases between. In germline, CDR1 is PRHDT, CDR2 FYEKMQ (reference sequence). The CDR3 loop spans 13 amino acids. CDR3 DNA sequence: TGTGCCAGCAGCTTAGGCGGGGAAATTGAAGCTTTCTTT. Translated: CASSLGGEIEAFF.

V is TRBV6-5 and J is TRBJ1-1; D is undetermined. Trimming pared 6 bases from V and 1 base from J, leaving 15 bases between. CDR3 length: 15 residues. Germline V gene sequence: CDR1 MNHEY, CDR2 SVGAGI. CDR3 in amino acids: CASRQSSLENTEAFF. CDR3 DNA sequence: TGTGCCAGCAGACAGTCAAGTTTGGAGAACACTGAAGCTTTCTTT.

This clone showed up just once. The chain couples TRBV7-8 to TRBJ2-5; 8 nucleotides agree with TRBD1. There are 15 residues in the CDR3. The V gene's germline CDR1 is SGHVS and CDR2 FQNEAQ. V was clipped by 5 bases and J by 4 bases; unmatched bases: 9. The chain's CDR3 is CASSPRTGKSETQYF. DNA of the CDR3: TGTGCCAGCAGCCCCCGGACAGGGAAATCAGAGACCCAGTACTTC. The variable domain in full, completed from reference TRBV7-8 and TRBJ2-5, reads GAGVSQSPRYKVAKRGQDVALRCDPISGHVSLFWYQQALGQGPEFLTYFQNEAQLDKSGLPSDRFFAERPEGSVSTLKIQRTQQEDSAVYLCASSPRTGKSETQYFGPGTRLLVL.

The CDR3 sequence: CASSQASGGADTQYF. DNA for the CDR3: TGTGCCAGCAGCCAAGCTAGCGGGGGAGCAGATACGCAGTATTTT. The chain uses TRBV3-1 (or the pseudogene TRBV3-2) and TRBJ2-3; TRBD2 matches 10 bases. With 1 base clipped from V and 4 bases from J, the junction kept 2 bases outside the gene matches. This CDR3 is built from 15 residues. Germline V gives CDR1 LGHDT, CDR2 YNNKEL (reference sequence).

This chain joins TRBV5-1 and TRBJ1-1; D is unclear. Per germline, CDR1 SGHRS and CDR2 YFSETQ. The CDR3 covers 14 residues. Trimming left V 4 bases short and J 1 base short, with 11 bases between. The CDR3, as DNA: TGCGCCAGCAGCACCGACCACAGGAACACTGAAGCTTTCTTT. Residues: CASSTDHRNTEAFF.

V gene TRBV24-1 combines with J gene TRBJ2-1, with 7 positions matching TRBD1. The CDR3 sequence is 14 residues long. Looked up from germline, CDR1 is KGHDR and CDR2 is SFDVKD. The V segment lost 3 bases and the J segment 5 bases; nucleotides outside the gene matches: 3. The CDR3 sequence: CATSDPGQDNEQFF. In DNA, the CDR3 is TGTGCCACCAGTGATCCAGGACAGGACAATGAGCAGTTCTTC.